This is a list of T cell receptor beta chains from one sample in a study of regulatory T cells in long-lasting Graves disease. TCRdb itself ran the multiplex PCR reads through MiXCR, one entry per CDR3 protein. The repertoire has over 450,000 distinct CDR3 sequences, approximately 12% of them found once; the top ten carry roughly 9.3%. These same data were also listed under a study on T cells in Graves' hyperthyroidism and ophthalmopathy.

The sample was peripheral blood mononuclear cells (PBMCs), taken at new diagnosis, from a patient treated with antithyroid drugs. The receptor source for this set is a woman aged 30 to 39 with Graves disease. CDR3s include the opening cysteine and the closing phenylalanine or tryptophan. A D gene is named only where the DNA matches it firmly. Only some rows state a clone size, as once, few, many or a class for expanded clones.

many	TRBD1	16	TRBV3-1	TRBJ1-2	CASSQDLDREDYGYTF	TGTGCCAGCAGCCAAGATCTAGACAGGGAGGACTATGGCTACACCTTC
many	TRBD1	14	TRBV7-8	TRBJ1-1	CASRFRDRGTEAFF	TGTGCCAGCAGGTTCCGGGACAGGGGCACCGAAGCTTTCTTT
many	TRBD1	18	TRBV5-1	TRBJ2-2	CASSETPRGQGDTGELFF	TGCGCCAGCAGCGAAACCCCGAGGGGACAGGGAGACACCGGGGAGCTGTTTTTT
many	NA	16	TRBV12-3/TRBV12-4	TRBJ2-7	CASSGPLMTDSYEQYF	TGTGCCAGCAGTGGGCCACTCATGACCGATTCCTACGAGCAGTACTTC
many	NA	14	TRBV29-1	TRBJ2-2	CSVGRRESTGELFF	TGCAGCGTTGGTCGGCGGGAAAGCACCGGGGAGCTGTTTTTT
many	TRBD1	18	TRBV9	TRBJ1-2	CASSKRTGKTLGDYGYTF	TGTGCCAGCAGCAAACGGACAGGTAAAACCCTCGGGGACTATGGCTACACCTTC
many	NA	14	TRBV20-1	TRBJ2-7	CSARDGGFTYEQYF	TGCAGTGCTAGAGATGGGGGATTCACCTACGAGCAGTACTTC
many	NA	13	TRBV19	TRBJ1-5	CASHGFSNQPQHF	TGTGCCAGTCACGGGTTTAGCAATCAGCCCCAGCATTTT
NA	NA	13	TRBV3-1	TRBJ1-3	CASSQGAGRTIYF	TGTGCCAGCAGCCAAGGGGCAGGGAGGACCATATATTTT
NA	TRBD1	16	TRBV6-5	TRBJ2-5	CASSYHRDRGFETQYF	TGTGCCAGCAGTTACCACCGAGACAGGGGTTTTGAGACCCAGTACTTC
many	TRBD1	13	TRBV5-1	TRBJ1-2	CASRPTGIYGYTF	TGCGCCAGCAGGCCGACAGGGATCTATGGCTACACCTTC
many	NA	14	TRBV20-1	TRBJ2-5	CSARDLHSQETQYF	TGCAGTGCTAGAGATCTCCACAGCCAAGAGACCCAGTACTTC
many	TRBD1	15	TRBV27	TRBJ2-1	CASSIRDRDHNEQFF	TGTGCCAGCAGTATCCGGGACAGGGACCACAATGAGCAGTTCTTC
many	NA	15	TRBV4-3	TRBJ2-1	CASSQLGVSYNEQFF	TGCGCCAGCAGCCAGCTAGGTGTCTCCTACAATGAGCAGTTCTTC
few	NA	15	TRBV12-3/TRBV12-4	TRBJ2-1	CASSLQAGGQREQFF	TGTGCCAGCAGTTTACAAGCGGGCGGCCAGCGTGAGCAGTTCTTC
NA	TRBD2	14	TRBV5-1	TRBJ2-1	CASSFGGRLNEQFF	TGCGCCAGCAGCTTCGGCGGGAGGCTGAATGAGCAGTTCTTC
many	NA	17	TRBV19	TRBJ2-1	CASSIPTGLDRRNEQFF	TGTGCCAGTAGTATCCCCACTGGACTGGACCGACGTAATGAGCAGTTCTTC
many	NA	14	TRBV3-1	TRBJ2-5	CASSLTPRQETQYF	TGTGCCAGCAGCCTGACCCCGCGCCAAGAGACCCAGTACTTC
many	TRBD2	15	TRBV12-3/TRBV12-4	TRBJ2-1	CASSFSLAGDFEQFF	TGTGCCAGCAGTTTTTCACTAGCGGGAGATTTCGAGCAGTTCTTC
many	NA	15	TRBV7-6	TRBJ2-2	CASSPPRPLSGELFF	TGTGCCAGCAGCCCTCCCCGACCGTTATCCGGGGAGCTGTTTTTT
many	NA	13	TRBV28	TRBJ1-1	CASRDFEWTEAFF	TGTGCCAGCAGGGACTTTGAGTGGACTGAAGCTTTCTTT
NA	NA	12	TRBV20-1	TRBJ1-1	CSAKQANTEAFF	TGCAGTGCAAAACAGGCGAACACTGAAGCTTTCTTT
few	NA	17	TRBV10-3	TRBJ2-7	CAISESRDVVVDYEQYF	TGTGCCATCAGTGAGTCTCGAGATGTTGTGGTGGACTACGAGCAGTACTTC
few	NA	13	TRBV7-3	TRBJ2-5	CASSLPGQETQYF	TGTGCCAGCAGCTTACCGGGGCAAGAGACCCAGTACTTC
NA	TRBD2	15	TRBV5-1	TRBJ2-1	CASSLLAGVDNEQFF	TGCGCCAGCAGCTTGCTTGCGGGGGTTGACAATGAGCAGTTCTTC
many	NA	15	TRBV27	TRBJ2-2	CASSSSTSGTGELFF	TGTGCCAGCAGTTCCTCTACGTCGGGCACCGGGGAGCTGTTTTTT
NA	TRBD1	18	TRBV20-1	TRBJ1-6	CSARVVTGGASYNSPLHF	TGCAGTGCTAGAGTCGTGACAGGGGGCGCATCCTATAATTCACCCCTCCACTTT
many	NA	14	TRBV11-2	TRBJ2-1	CASSSTGPRGEQFF	TGTGCCAGCAGCTCCACCGGGCCCCGAGGGGAGCAGTTCTTC
many	TRBD1	16	TRBV2	TRBJ1-1	CASRGQTGASRTEAFF	TGTGCCAGCAGGGGACAGACAGGGGCCTCACGGACTGAAGCTTTCTTT
NA	NA	15	TRBV9	TRBJ2-2	CASSPIIGNTGELFF	TGTGCCAGCAGCCCTATAATCGGGAACACCGGGGAGCTGTTTTTT
many	NA	14	TRBV24-1	TRBJ1-2	CATSETGWNYGYTF	TGTGCCACCAGTGAGACGGGTTGGAATTATGGCTACACCTTC
NA	TRBD1	15	TRBV6-2/TRBV6-3	TRBJ1-1	CASSIYRGVRTEAFF	TGTGCCAGCAGTATCTACAGGGGAGTCAGGACTGAAGCTTTCTTT
NA	TRBD2	15	TRBV7-2	TRBJ2-7	CASSPGLAGVVEQYF	TGTGCCAGCAGCCCAGGACTAGCGGGAGTTGTCGAGCAGTACTTC
NA	NA	17	TRBV7-9	TRBJ2-5	CASSLAYISRDQETQYF	TGTGCCAGCAGCTTAGCGTATATTTCACGGGACCAAGAGACCCAGTACTTC
many	NA	14	TRBV11-2	TRBJ2-3	CASSFPPSLHTQYF	TGTGCCAGCAGCTTCCCCCCCTCCCTCCATACGCAGTATTTT
many	NA	16	TRBV12-3/TRBV12-4	TRBJ1-1	CASSPGVGRASTEAFF	TGTGCCAGCAGTCCGGGGGTTGGTAGGGCAAGCACTGAAGCTTTCTTT
many	TRBD2	16	TRBV6-2/TRBV6-3	TRBJ2-3	CASRPLAGGLTDTQYF	TGTGCCAGCAGGCCATTAGCGGGAGGTCTGACAGATACGCAGTATTTT
many	NA	13	TRBV20-1	TRBJ2-3	CSARFLSTDTQYF	TGCAGTGCTAGATTCCTGAGCACAGATACGCAGTATTTT
many	TRBD2	16	TRBV20-1	TRBJ2-1	CSARDRMGGPYNEQFF	TGCAGTGCTAGAGATCGTATGGGAGGGCCTTACAATGAGCAGTTCTTC
many	NA	14	TRBV7-9	TRBJ2-2	CASSYYLGAGELFF	TGTGCCAGCAGCTACTACTTAGGGGCCGGGGAGCTGTTTTTT
NA	NA	15	TRBV4-3	TRBJ2-7	CASSQDITARLEQYF	TGCGCCAGCAGCCAAGATATAACAGCCAGGTTGGAGCAGTACTTC
many	NA	16	TRBV18	TRBJ2-1	CASSPPGHKSYNEQFF	TGTGCCAGCTCACCACCCGGACATAAATCCTACAATGAGCAGTTCTTC
many	TRBD1	13	TRBV29-1	TRBJ1-1	CSASTGGESEAFF	TGCAGCGCTTCGACAGGGGGTGAGTCTGAAGCTTTCTTT
few	NA	15	TRBV7-2	TRBJ1-4	CASSLDGRAAEKLFF	TGTGCCAGCAGCTTAGACGGCAGGGCGGCTGAAAAACTGTTTTTT
NA	NA	16	TRBV4-3	TRBJ1-1	CASSQDLGPRLTEAFF	TGCGCCAGCAGCCAAGATTTGGGACCGCGGCTCACTGAAGCTTTCTTT
NA	TRBD2	15	TRBV7-2	TRBJ2-3	CASSSTSGYADTQYF	TGTGCCAGCAGTTCGACTAGCGGGTATGCAGATACGCAGTATTTT